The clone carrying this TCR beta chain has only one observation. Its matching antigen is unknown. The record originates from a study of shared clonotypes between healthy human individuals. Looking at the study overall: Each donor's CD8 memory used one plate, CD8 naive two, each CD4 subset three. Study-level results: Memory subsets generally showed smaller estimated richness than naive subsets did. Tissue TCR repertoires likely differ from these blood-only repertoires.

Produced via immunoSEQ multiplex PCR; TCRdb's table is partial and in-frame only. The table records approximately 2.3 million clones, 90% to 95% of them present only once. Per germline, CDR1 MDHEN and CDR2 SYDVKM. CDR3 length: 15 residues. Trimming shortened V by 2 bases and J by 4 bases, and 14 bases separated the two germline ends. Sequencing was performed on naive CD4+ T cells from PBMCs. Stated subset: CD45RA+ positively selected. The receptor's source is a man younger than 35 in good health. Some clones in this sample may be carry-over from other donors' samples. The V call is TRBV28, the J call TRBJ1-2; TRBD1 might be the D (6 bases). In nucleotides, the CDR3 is TGTGCCAGCAGTTTAGGGGCCGGGACAAGCTATGGCTACACCTTC. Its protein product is CASSLGAGTSYGYTF.